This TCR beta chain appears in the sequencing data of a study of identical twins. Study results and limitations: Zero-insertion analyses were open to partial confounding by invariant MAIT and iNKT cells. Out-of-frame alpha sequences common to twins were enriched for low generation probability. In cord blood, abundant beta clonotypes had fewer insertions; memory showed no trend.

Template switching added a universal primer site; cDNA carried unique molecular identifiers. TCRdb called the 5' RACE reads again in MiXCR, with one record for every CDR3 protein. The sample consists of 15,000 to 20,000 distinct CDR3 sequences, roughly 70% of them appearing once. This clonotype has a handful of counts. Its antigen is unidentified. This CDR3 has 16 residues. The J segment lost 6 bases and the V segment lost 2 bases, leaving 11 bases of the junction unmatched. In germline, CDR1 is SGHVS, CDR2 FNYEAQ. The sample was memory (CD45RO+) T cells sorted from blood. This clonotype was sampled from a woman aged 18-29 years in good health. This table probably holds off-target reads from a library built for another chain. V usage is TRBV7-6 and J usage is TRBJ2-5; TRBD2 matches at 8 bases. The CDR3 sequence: CASSLNPAGVVKTQYF. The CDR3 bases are TGTGCCAGCAGCTTAAATCCAGCGGGAGTCGTGAAGACCCAGTACTTC.